The TCR beta chain under discussion was sequenced for a study of early T cells in non-severe SARS-CoV-2 infection. Unique molecular identifiers tagged individual cDNA molecules. TCRdb ran MiXCR on the 5' RACE reads and lists one entry per CDR3 protein. The sample has about 21,000 distinct CDR3 sequences; approximately 5.8% are singletons. In its sample, this clonotype is medium-sized (0.01 to 0.1%). The antigen is undetermined. Between the trimmed V and J ends, which lost 2 bases and 7 bases, there was a span of 16 bases. Germline V gives CDR1 SGDLS, CDR2 YYNGEE. This CDR3 has 14 residues. Study observations and caveats: Lookups in VDJdb leaned toward anti-spike CD8 responses and missed private and CD4 specificities.

Sequenced material: whole blood, taken at baseline. This TCR came from an adult who was a healthcare worker with PCR-confirmed SARS-CoV-2 infection or an uninfected control (not recorded which). The chain links TRBV9 to TRBJ2-7; the D gene is possibly TRBD2 (6 bases). This CDR3 reads CASSVEYRGGEQYF. CDR3 in DNA: TGTGCCAGCAGCGTTGAATACCGGGGAGGAGAGCAGTACTTC.